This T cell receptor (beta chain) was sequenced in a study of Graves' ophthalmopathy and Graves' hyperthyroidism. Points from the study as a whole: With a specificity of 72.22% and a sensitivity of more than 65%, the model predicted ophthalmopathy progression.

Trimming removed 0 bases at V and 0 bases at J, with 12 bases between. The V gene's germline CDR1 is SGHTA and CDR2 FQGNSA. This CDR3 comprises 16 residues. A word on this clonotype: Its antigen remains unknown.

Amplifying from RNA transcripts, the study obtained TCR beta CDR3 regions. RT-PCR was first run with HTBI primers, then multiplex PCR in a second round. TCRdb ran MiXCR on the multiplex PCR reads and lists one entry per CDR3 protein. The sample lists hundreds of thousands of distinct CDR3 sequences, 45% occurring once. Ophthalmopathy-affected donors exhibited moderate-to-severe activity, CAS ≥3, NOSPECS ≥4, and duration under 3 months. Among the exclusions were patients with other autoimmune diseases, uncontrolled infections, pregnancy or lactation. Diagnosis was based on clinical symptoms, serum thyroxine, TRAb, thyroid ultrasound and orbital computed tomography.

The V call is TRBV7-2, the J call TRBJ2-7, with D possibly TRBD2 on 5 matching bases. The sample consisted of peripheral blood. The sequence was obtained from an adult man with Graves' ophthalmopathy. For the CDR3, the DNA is TGTGCCAGCAGCTTAGCCAGGACTGGAAGCTCCTACGAGCAGTACTTC. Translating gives CASSLARTGSSYEQYF.